These 21 T cell receptor beta chains were sequenced from one sample in a study of CXCR3-negative and CXCR3-positive naive CD8 T cells. Researchers prepared the TRB cDNA libraries using 5' RACE with UMI labels. Using the 5' RACE reads, TCRdb records one entry per CDR3 protein without DNA. The sample has about 8,000 distinct CDR3 sequences. Sequenced material: naive CXCR3- CD8+ T cells from blood. Subset specified: CD45RO-CCR7+CD27+CD95- naive CD8+ T cells lacking CXCR3 (TNR3-). The receptors were gathered from a human donor in good health. Some clones in this sample may be carry-over from other donors' samples.

V is TRBV7-2 and J is TRBJ1-1. The germline V gene has CDR1 SGHTA and CDR2 FQGNSA. The CDR3 loop spans 12 amino acids. The CDR3 protein is CAGSVGYTEAFF. The full variable domain, its missing parts supplied by reference TRBV7-2 and TRBJ1-1, is GAGVSQSPSNKVTEKGKDVELRCDPISGHTALYWYRQSLGQGLEFLIYFQGNSAPDKSGLPSDRFSAERTGGSVSTLTIQRTQQEDSAVYLCAGSVGYTEAFFGQGTRLTVV.

CDR3 amino acids: CASSQDPRTGDYEQYF. The V and J genes are TRBV4-2 and TRBJ2-7; TCRdb proposes TRBD1, but this gene call is untestable without DNA. CDR1 is LGHNA and CDR2 is YNFKEQ in the germline V gene. The CDR3 runs 16 residues.

This clonotype is labeled medium-sized based on frequency. The gene calls are TRBV5-1 and TRBJ2-7; checking the TCRdb D call of TRBD1 is not possible without DNA. Per germline, CDR1 SGHRS and CDR2 YFSETQ. The CDR3 has 15 residues. CDR3 loop: CASSPTGSPSYEQYF.

The rearrangement uses TRBV7-6 and TRBJ2-7; without DNA, the TCRdb call of TRBD2 cannot be checked. The germline gives CDR1 SGHVS, CDR2 FNYEAQ. The CDR3 is 15 residues long. The chain's CDR3 is CASSLYTSGSYEQYF.

This chain links TRBV3-1 with TRBJ2-1. Germline CDR1 is LGHDT and CDR2 is YNNKEL (reference sequence). The length of the CDR3 is 15 residues. The CDR3 protein is CASSQEVGYYNEQFF.

The chain couples TRBV19 to TRBJ2-1; absent DNA, TCRdb's TRBD2 call cannot be checked. In germline, CDR1 is LNHDA, CDR2 SQIVND (reference sequence). This CDR3 has 15 residues. This CDR3 reads CASRFSQPGINEQFF.

Considering frequency, this clonotype is medium-sized. J is TRBJ1-2 and V is TRBV29-1; with no DNA, the TCRdb D assignment of TRBD1 cannot be verified. The CDR3 contains 14 residues. Germline V gene sequence: CDR1 SQVTM, CDR2 ANQGSEA. CDR3 loop: CSVEGEDFGYGYTF.

This clonotype is medium-sized by frequency. V is TRBV27 and J is TRBJ2-6. The germline V gene encodes CDR1 MNHEY and CDR2 SMNVEV (reference sequence). The CDR3 spans 17 residues. This CDR3 is CASSLQLLASGANVLTF. The whole variable domain, filled in from reference TRBV27 and TRBJ2-6, reads EAQVTQNPRYLITVTGKKLTVTCSQNMNHEYMSWYRQDPGLGLRQIYYSMNVEVTDKGDVPEGYKVSRKEKRNFPLILESPSPNQTSLYFCASSLQLLASGANVLTFGAGSRLTVL.

The rearrangement uses TRBV7-6 and TRBJ1-4. Germline CDR1 reads SGHVS; CDR2 reads FNYEAQ. The CDR3 has 15 amino acids. CDR3 protein: CASSRSGATNEKLFF.

The V gene is TRBV10-3, the J gene TRBJ2-4; without DNA, the TCRdb call of TRBD2 cannot be checked. CDR1 is ENHRY, CDR2 SYGVKD, per germline. The CDR3 has 17 residues. The CDR3 region is CAISESLAGEVKNIQYF.

J is TRBJ2-1 and V is TRBV24-1. The germline CDR1 and CDR2 sequences are KGHDR and SFDVKD. CDR3 length equals 12 residues. The CDR3 sequence is CATSVSDNEQFF.

Considering frequency, this clonotype is medium-sized (0.01 to 0.1%). The chain is built from TRBV29-1 and TRBJ1-2; TCRdb's D gene call, TRBD1, goes unchecked for lack of DNA. From germline, CDR1 is SQVTM and CDR2 ANQGSEA. CDR3 length equals 17 residues. CDR3: CSVEGLDPGQGNYGYTF.

This rearrangement joins TRBV3-1 to TRBJ2-7; TCRdb's assignment of TRBD1 cannot be checked, as there is no DNA. Looked up from germline, CDR1 is LGHDT and CDR2 is YNNKEL (reference sequence). CDR3 length equals 15 residues. CDR3 amino acids: CASSPGDGAAYEQYF.

The V gene is TRBV20-1, the J gene TRBJ2-7; TCRdb indicates TRBD1, and absent DNA this call remains unverified. Germline CDR1 and CDR2: DFQATT and SNEGSKA (reference sequence). This CDR3 is built from 13 residues. CDR3 region: CSAPGPLGYEQYF.

V gene TRBV29-1 combines with J gene TRBJ2-2. Germline loops: CDR1 SQVTM, CDR2 ANQGSEA. The CDR3 runs to 14 residues. CDR3 protein: CSVVGTRNTGELFF.

J is TRBJ2-3 and V is TRBV7-9. The CDR3 spans 13 residues. Germline V gene data show CDR1 as SEHNR and CDR2 as FQNEAQ (reference sequence). CDR3 protein: CASSRVNTDTQYF.

The J gene is TRBJ1-6, the V gene TRBV9; the TCRdb call, TRBD1, lacks DNA for checking. The CDR3 is 16 amino acids. Germline V gene lookup returns CDR1 SGDLS and CDR2 YYNGEE. The CDR3 protein is CASSVESSPGNSPLHF.

This clonotype is deemed medium-sized by its frequency. V usage is TRBV11-2 and J usage is TRBJ2-2; TCRdb designates TRBD2, a call that cannot be tested without DNA. CDR1 and CDR2 from the germline V gene are SGHAT and FQNNGV. CDR3 length: 16 amino acids. CDR3 region: CASSLVASGTGGELFF.

This clonotype is called medium-sized based on its frequency. The rearrangement links TRBV5-4 to TRBJ1-4; TCRdb proposes TRBD1, but this gene call is untestable without DNA. This CDR3 region has 14 residues. Germline V lookup: CDR1 SGHNT, CDR2 YYREEE (reference sequence). CDR3 amino acids: CASSLYRGDEKLFF.

This clonotype is called medium-sized based on its frequency. The chain links TRBV28 to TRBJ2-7; TCRdb indicates TRBD1, and absent DNA this call remains unverified. This CDR3 has 14 residues. CDR1 is MDHEN, CDR2 SYDVKM, per germline. CDR3 loop: CASSFSRTGDEQYF.

This clonotype shows up as medium-sized by frequency. This chain joins TRBV5-1 and TRBJ2-7; TCRdb selects TRBD1, and the lack of DNA leaves this call unchecked. Germline V gene sequence: CDR1 SGHRS, CDR2 YFSETQ. This CDR3 has 13 amino acids. The CDR3 loop is CASRRTGGWEQYF.